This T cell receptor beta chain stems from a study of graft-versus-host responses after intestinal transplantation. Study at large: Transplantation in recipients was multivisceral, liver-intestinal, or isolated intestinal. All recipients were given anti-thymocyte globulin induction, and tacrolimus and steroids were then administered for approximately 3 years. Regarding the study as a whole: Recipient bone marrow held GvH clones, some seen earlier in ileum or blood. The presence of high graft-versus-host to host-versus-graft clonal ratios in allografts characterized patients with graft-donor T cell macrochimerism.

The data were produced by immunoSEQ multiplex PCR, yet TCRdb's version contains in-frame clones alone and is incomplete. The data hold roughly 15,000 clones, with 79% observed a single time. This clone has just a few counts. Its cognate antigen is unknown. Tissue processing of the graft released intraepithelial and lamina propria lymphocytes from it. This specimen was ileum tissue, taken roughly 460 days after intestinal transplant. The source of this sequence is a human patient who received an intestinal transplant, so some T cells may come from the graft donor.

The CDR3 coding sequence is TGTGCCAGCTCACCAGCCCAGGGGGGCGCGGTCCACGAGCAGTACTTC. It specifies CASSPAQGGAVHEQYF. This sequence joins TRBV18 and TRBJ2-7; weak D call: TRBD1 (7 bases). From germline, CDR1 is KGHSH and CDR2 LQKENI. V was shortened by 2 bases and J by 5 bases, with 19 bases between the two germline ends. The CDR3 is 16 amino acids.